These T cell receptor beta chains were read from a single sample in a study of cytomegalovirus exposure and HLA in healthy donors. The data were produced by immunoSEQ multiplex PCR, yet TCRdb's version contains in-frame clones alone and is incomplete. The sample holds 100,000 to 150,000 clones, 83% seen once. Material: PBMCs. The receptors shown here come from a girl aged 2-10 years in good health and CMV-seronegative. The CDR3 runs from the conserved cysteine through the conserved F or W. Each record gives: V gene, J gene, clone size, D gene, CDR3 DNA, CDR3 protein. D genes are given only for firm matches. The size field is filled for only some rows; it gives once, few, many or a size class.

>TRBV5-1|TRBJ2-3|-|-
TGCGCCAGCAGCTTGGAGGGGGGGACAGATACGCAGTATTTT
CASSLEGGTDTQYF
>TRBV10-2|TRBJ2-1|few|TRBD2
TGCGCCAGCACCCAGAGACTAGCGGGAGGGCCCTCTGAGCAGTTCTTC
CASTQRLAGGPSEQFF
>TRBV10-2|TRBJ1-1|-|-
TGCGCCAGCAGAACGGGACAGAACACTGAAGCTTTCTTT
CASRTGQNTEAFF
>TRBV19|TRBJ1-1|-|-
TGTGCCAGTAGTATTGTCTGGCAGATGAACACTGAAGCTTTCTTT
CASSIVWQMNTEAFF
>TRBV30|TRBJ2-7|-|TRBD1
TGTGCCTGGAGCAGACAGGGGTCCTACGAGCAGTACTTC
CAWSRQGSYEQYF
>TRBV7-6|TRBJ2-7|-|TRBD1
TGTGCCAGCAGCTTAGCGGGGACAGGGGCGGGCTCCTACGAGCAGTACTTC
CASSLAGTGAGSYEQYF
>TRBV7-9|TRBJ1-1|-|-
TGTGCCAGCAGCTTGGGGGAGGAGAACACTGAAGCTTTCTTT
CASSLGEENTEAFF
>TRBV7-2|TRBJ1-4|-|-
TGTGCCAGCAGCTTAGGAGGTGGGGCTGGCGAAAAACTGTTTTTT
CASSLGGGAGEKLFF
>TRBV6-1|TRBJ1-4|-|-
TGTGCCAGCAACGACAGGACTACTAATGAAAAACTGTTTTTT
CASNDRTTNEKLFF
>TRBV30|TRBJ1-2|-|-
TGTGCCTGGAGTGGGGGCGTGGGGCGAGGCTACACCTTC
CAWSGGVGRGYTF
>TRBV4-1|TRBJ2-1|-|TRBD2
TGCGCCAGCAGCCATCCAGGACTAGCGGGAGGATCTCTGACCCCCCATGAGCAGTTCTTC
CASSHPGLAGGSLTPHEQFF
>TRBV28|TRBJ2-7|-|-
TGTGCCAGCAGTTATACCCGGGAGCCCTACGAGCAGTACTTC
CASSYTREPYEQYF
>TRBV19|TRBJ2-1|-|TRBD2
TGTGCCAGTAGATCAATGGAGGCGGGAGGCTACAATGAGCAGTTCTTC
CASRSMEAGGYNEQFF
>TRBV5-1|TRBJ2-3|few|TRBD2
TGCGCCAGCAGCGGGGGGCTAGCGGGAGGGCCGGCAGATACGCAGTATTTT
CASSGGLAGGPADTQYF
>TRBV15|TRBJ2-5|-|TRBD1
TGTGCCACCAGCAGACAGGGGGCTGTGCTGGGAGAGACCCAGTACTTC
CATSRQGAVLGETQYF
>TRBV14|TRBJ2-7|-|-
TGTGCCAGCAGCCAAGAACTCCTTCGGGAGCAGTACTTC
CASSQELLREQYF
>TRBV7-3|TRBJ2-3|-|TRBD2
TGTGCCAGCAGCCTTAGCGGGGGGGCCCCAGATACGCAGTATTTT
CASSLSGGAPDTQYF
>TRBV5-1|TRBJ2-5|-|TRBD1
TGCGCCAGCAGCTTCAACACAAACAGGGGAGAGACCCAGTACTTC
CASSFNTNRGETQYF
>TRBV7-8|TRBJ2-6|-|-
TGTGCCAGCAGAGGGCTGTTTGGGACAAAAAATTACTCTGGGGCCAACGTCCTGACTTTC
CASRGLFGTKNYSGANVLTF
>TRBV28|TRBJ2-7|-|-
TGTGCCAGCAGTTTATTGCGGGAGCAGTACTTC
CASSLLREQYF
>TRBV28|TRBJ2-7|-|TRBD2
TGTGCCAGCAGCCTAGCGACTAGCGGGAGGACCTACGAGCAGTACTTC
CASSLATSGRTYEQYF
>TRBV27|TRBJ1-1|-|-
TGTGCCAGCAGGAGGGGGGGATACACTGAAGCTTTCTTT
CASRRGGYTEAFF
>TRBV7-2|TRBJ2-7|-|-
TGTGCCAGCAGCCCGAGCGGACCCTACGAGCAGTACTTC
CASSPSGPYEQYF
>TRBV18|TRBJ1-2|-|TRBD1
TGTGCCAGCTCACCACCGTGGGGACAGTCCTATGGCTACACCTTC
CASSPPWGQSYGYTF
>TRBV18|TRBJ2-3|-|TRBD1
TGTGCCAGCTCACCCAGACAGGGAGACGCAGATACGCAGTATTTT
CASSPRQGDADTQYF
>TRBV9|TRBJ2-3|-|TRBD2
TGTGCCAGCAGCGGAGCGGGGGGGCGGGGAGATACGCAGTATTTT
CASSGAGGRGDTQYF
>TRBV7-3|TRBJ1-4|-|TRBD1
TGTGCCAGCAGCCCGCTAGACAGGGTGGCAACTAATGAAAAACTGTTTTTT
CASSPLDRVATNEKLFF
>TRBV6-1|TRBJ1-5|once|-
TGTGCCAGCAGTGAAGGAGGGTATAGCAATCAGCCCCAGCATTTT
CASSEGGYSNQPQHF
>TRBV27|TRBJ2-1|-|TRBD2
TGTGCCAGCAGTTTGGGGGGACTAGCGGGAGTTTTATACAATGAGCAGTTCTTC
CASSLGGLAGVLYNEQFF
>TRBV30|TRBJ2-6|few|-
TGTGCCTGGAGTGCCCGACGGGGAACTGGGGCCAACGTCCTGACTTTC
CAWSARRGTGANVLTF
>TRBV5-8|TRBJ1-3|once|-
TGTGCCAGCAGCTTGACAGGAAACACCATATATTTT
CASSLTGNTIYF
>TRBV29-1|TRBJ1-6|-|-
TGCGGGGTGGGGGGGCCCGATAATTCACCCCTCCACTTT
CGVGGPDNSPLHF
>TRBV7-2|TRBJ1-1|-|-
TGTGCCAGCAGCGACGCAGGGGCGGTTGAAGCTTTCTTT
CASSDAGAVEAFF
>TRBV7-3|TRBJ2-7|-|TRBD1
TGTGCCAGCAGGTACGGGACAGAGACCTACGAGCAGTACTTC
CASRYGTETYEQYF
>TRBV7-8|TRBJ2-7|-|TRBD2
TGTGCCAGCAGGATGGGACTAGTAAAGAGCTACGAGCAGTACTTC
CASRMGLVKSYEQYF
>TRBV2|TRBJ1-2|once|-
TGTGCCAGCGCGGGTGGCTATGGCTACACCTTC
CASAGGYGYTF
>TRBV27|TRBJ2-7|few|-
TGTGCCAGCAGTTTAAGGGGACTGATCTACGAGCAGTACTTC
CASSLRGLIYEQYF
>TRBV7-8|TRBJ2-7|-|TRBD1
TGTGCCAGCAGCTTAATCCCAGGGGGCTTGGCAGGGGCCGAACAAACCTACGAGCAGTACTTC
CASSLIPGGLAGAEQTYEQYF
>TRBV15|TRBJ2-4|-|-
TGTGCCACCAGCAGAGGAAGAGAAAACATTCAGTACTTC
CATSRGRENIQYF
>TRBV7-9|TRBJ2-1|-|TRBD2
TGTGCCAGCAGCTTACGCGGGAGGAATAATGAGCAGTTCTTC
CASSLRGRNNEQFF
>TRBV4-2|TRBJ1-2|-|TRBD1
TGTGCCAGCAGCCAGACAGGGGCGGGGGGCTACACCTTC
CASSQTGAGGYTF
>TRBV5-8|TRBJ2-1|once|TRBD1
TGTGCCAGCAGCTTGGACAGGGGAATGTCCTACAATGAGCAGTTCTTC
CASSLDRGMSYNEQFF
>TRBV7-3|TRBJ2-6|-|-
TGTGCCAGCAGCTTAATGGGTGGGCCTGGGGCCAACGTCCTGACTTTC
CASSLMGGPGANVLTF
>TRBV19|TRBJ2-3|-|-
TGTGCCAGTAGTATTGGTAGAGGGAGTCCCACAGATACGCAGTATTTT
CASSIGRGSPTDTQYF
>TRBV27|TRBJ1-2|once|-
TGTGCCAGCAGTTTATCAGGGGATGGCTACACCTTC
CASSLSGDGYTF
>TRBV30|TRBJ2-5|-|TRBD2
TGTGCCTGGAGTGCACTAGCGGGAGGTACCCAGTACTTC
CAWSALAGGTQYF
>TRBV30|TRBJ1-5|once|TRBD1
TGTGCCTGGAGTGTTTCGCAGGGGGCAATAGGCAATCAGCCCCAGCATTTT
CAWSVSQGAIGNQPQHF
>TRBV25-1|TRBJ1-1|-|-
TGTGCCAGCAGTGAGGCGGCTAACACTGAAGCTTTCTTT
CASSEAANTEAFF